These 28 T cell receptor beta chains came from one sample sequenced in a study of blood T cells in healthy people across ages. A J-beta primer mix and a sample-barcoded 5' primer were used in a second PCR of roughly 6 to 11 cycles. TCRdb passed the 5' RACE reads through MiXCR, listing each CDR3 protein once. The sample comprises around 1,000,000 distinct CDR3 sequences, approximately 25% of which are singletons, and 0.65% to 0.75% rests with the top ten. The data were also submitted as part of a second study, on T cells of mothers and their children.

Sample: blood. The receptor set was obtained from a girl aged 2 to 9 in good health.

This clonotype came up a few times. This chain joins TRBV25-1 and TRBJ2-7; 11 bases are a match to TRBD2. The CDR3 spans 14 residues. Trimming took 3 bases from V and 3 from J; bases not matched to a gene: 1. CDR1 and CDR2 (germline): MGHDK, SYGVNS. CDR3: CASSETSGNYEQYF. In nucleotides, the CDR3 is TGTGCCAGCAGTGAGACTAGCGGGAACTACGAGCAGTACTTC.

This clonotype has more than one count but fewer than ten. The junction differs from germline at one of its ends, possibly a read error. This chain uses TRBV10-3 with TRBJ1-1; D gene uncertain. The CDR3 extends over 15 amino acids. Germline assignment: CDR1 ENHRY and CDR2 SYGVKD. CDR3 residues: CAISESAGGFTEAFF. The DNA for the CDR3 is TGTGCCATCAGCGAGTCCGCGGGAGGGTTTACTGAAGCTTTCTTT.

The chain joins TRBV29-1 to TRBJ2-7; no clear D gene. The CDR3 length is 13 residues. Germline assignment: CDR1 SQVTM and CDR2 ANQGSEA. The V gene lost 6 bases and the J gene lost 2 bases, with 14 bases spanning the gap. CDR3 loop: CSVPGQIAYEQYF. The CDR3 coding sequence is TGCAGCGTGCCTGGGCAAATAGCCTACGAGCAGTACTTC.

This clonotype was seen only a few times. J is TRBJ2-5 and V is TRBV6-1; 13 bases fit TRBD2. Per the germline V gene, CDR1 is MNHNS and CDR2 is SASEGT. The CDR3 has 16 residues. J lost 2 bases, V lost 2 bases, and 2 bases had no gene match. The CDR3 DNA reads TGTGCCAGCAGTGAAAAGACTAGCGGGGGGCAAGAGACCCAGTACTTC. It specifies CASSEKTSGGQETQYF.

This clonotype was detected a few times. This chain uses TRBV12-3 or TRBV12-4 with TRBJ2-7; TRBD1 is a possible D gene (5 bases). Trimming cost V 3 bases and J 2 bases, with 11 bases left between them. This CDR3 region has 14 residues. In DNA form, the CDR3 reads TGTGCCAGCAGTTTCGGGCAGGGTACCTACGAGCAGTACTTC. It is translated as CASSFGQGTYEQYF.

This clonotype was counted only a few times. V is TRBV4-2 and J is TRBJ2-5; a weak D match, TRBD2 (6 bases). The V end lost 4 bases, the J end lost 5 bases, and 11 bases lay between the germline ends. Germline CDR1 LGHNA, CDR2 YNFKEQ. This CDR3 has 13 amino acids. The CDR3 reads CASSPHRGETQYF. The CDR3 bases are TGTGCCAGCAGCCCCCATCGGGGGGAGACCCAGTACTTC.

The rearrangement links TRBV7-9 to TRBJ2-3; 13 positions agree with TRBD2. V was clipped by 2 bases and J by 4 bases; unmatched bases: 9. The germline gives CDR1 SEHNR, CDR2 FQNEAQ (reference sequence). The CDR3 extends over 18 amino acids. The CDR3 region is CASSLKGLAGSLADTQYF. The CDR3 coding sequence is TGTGCCAGCAGCTTAAAGGGACTAGCGGGGTCCCTGGCAGATACGCAGTATTTT. Using reference TRBV7-9 and TRBJ2-3 for the parts outside the CDR3, the full variable domain is DTGVSQNPRHKITKRGQNVTFRCDPISEHNRLYWYRQTLGQGPEFLTYFQNEAQLEKSRLLSDRFSAERPKGSFSTLEIQRTEQGDSAMYLCASSLKGLAGSLADTQYFGPGTRLTVL.

Only a few counts were recorded for this clonotype. The V and J genes are TRBV7-9 and TRBJ2-5, with D possibly being TRBD2 (5 bases). TRBJ2-7 matches the DNA end more closely, so the J call is doubtful. There are 17 residues in the CDR3. Germline CDR1 and CDR2: SEHNR and FQNEAQ (reference sequence). In DNA form, the CDR3 reads TGTGCCAGCAGCCAAGGAGGATCCCCCTTCCTTTCCTACGAGCAGTACTTC. Residues: CASSQGGSPFLSYEQYF.

As concerns this clonotype: Compared with germline, one end of the junction differs, possibly owing to a read error. This chain links TRBV12-3 or TRBV12-4 with TRBJ2-7; either TRBD1 or TRBD2 may supply D (5 bases each). The CDR3 loop spans 15 amino acids. DNA for the CDR3: TGTGCCAGCGGAGTCCTAGGGCCGATGGGGGTCGAGCAGCACTTC. It encodes CASGVLGPMGVEQHF.

The chain carries TRBV20-1 and TRBJ2-5; D might be TRBD2 (8 bases). The ends were cut back, 5 bases at V and 4 bases at J, with 17 bases in the middle. CDR1 and CDR2 (germline): DFQATT, SNEGSKA (reference sequence). CDR3 length: 14 amino acids. CDR3 bases: TGCAGTGCTCATGACAGGGCGGGGGGAGAGACCCAGTACTTC. This codes for CSAHDRAGGETQYF.

V gene TRBV7-2 combines with J gene TRBJ2-7, with D possibly matching TRBD2 (5 bases). The CDR3 extends over 15 amino acids. Trimming took off 5 bases at V and 3 bases at J, with 17 bases between the two ends. CDR1 is SGHTA, CDR2 FQGNSA, per germline. CDR3 nucleotide sequence: TGTGCCAGCAGCGTACTACTAGGCGGGTTCTACGAGCAGTACTTC. This encodes CASSVLLGGFYEQYF.

The rearrangement links TRBV11-3 to TRBJ1-1, with 7 bases that match TRBD1. The CDR3 totals 14 residues. Unmatched junction bases numbered 6, after V lost 4 bases and J lost 4 bases. Germline V gives CDR1 SGHNT, CDR2 YENEEA. CDR3 in amino acids: CASSSPQGPTEAFF. CDR3 sequence (DNA): TGTGCCAGCAGCTCTCCACAGGGGCCCACTGAAGCTTTCTTT.

For the CDR3, the DNA is TGCAGTGCTCTCCGGACAGGGTTTGATGGCTACACCTTC. Translated, it gives CSALRTGFDGYTF. This chain connects TRBV20-1 to TRBJ1-2, with 8 nucleotides matching TRBD1. This CDR3 is built from 13 residues. The V gene end was trimmed by 5 bases and the J gene end by 6 bases; junction bases not matched to a gene: 8. The germline V gene has CDR1 DFQATT and CDR2 SNEGSKA (reference sequence).

At least ten counts were recorded for this clonotype. The chain combines TRBV7-3 with TRBJ1-1, with D unclear. The CDR3 extends over 13 amino acids. Deletions cut 2 bases from V and 1 base from J, with 5 bases between. CDR1 and CDR2 from the germline V gene are SGHTA and FQGTGA. The CDR3 loop is CASSLQENTEAFF. CDR3 coding DNA: TGTGCCAGCAGCTTACAGGAGAACACTGAAGCTTTCTTT.

This clonotype was found many times. The chain couples TRBV20-1 to TRBJ2-2, with 7 bases lining up with TRBD1. CDR1 DFQATT and CDR2 SNEGSKA come from the germline V gene (reference sequence). This CDR3 has 16 residues. The V gene end was trimmed by 0 bases and the J gene end by 5 bases; junction bases not matched to a gene: 9. Here the CDR3 reads CSAREVETGLTGELFF. CDR3 coding DNA: TGCAGTGCTAGAGAAGTAGAGACAGGGTTAACCGGGGAGCTGTTTTTT.

This clonotype was detected only a few times. The V and J genes are TRBV12-3 or TRBV12-4 and TRBJ2-1, with 10 bases matching TRBD2. V dropped 5 bases and J dropped 1; count of bases not matched to a gene: 11. The CDR3 sequence is 18 residues long. CDR3 in amino acids: CASSGPAGGPESYNEQFF. The CDR3 region has the DNA TGTGCCAGCAGTGGACCAGCGGGGGGGCCGGAATCCTACAATGAGCAGTTCTTC.

This chain joins TRBV5-4 and TRBJ2-5; no firm D call. Trimming pared 0 bases from V and 0 bases from J, leaving 6 bases between. In germline, CDR1 is SGHNT, CDR2 YYREEE (reference sequence). The CDR3 is 14 amino acids. The CDR3 is CASSLGSDQETQYF. The CDR3 region has the DNA TGTGCCAGCAGCTTGGGGTCAGACCAAGAGACCCAGTACTTC.

This clonotype was detected only a few times. The chain recombines TRBV29-1 with TRBJ1-4, with a weak D call TRBD1 (5 bases). The germline V gene has CDR1 SQVTM and CDR2 ANQGSEA. This CDR3 is built from 12 residues. V gave up 4 bases and J gave up 5 bases, with 8 bases separating them. CDR3 DNA: TGCAGCGTTGGTCAGGGAAATGAAAAACTGTTTTTT. The encoded protein is CSVGQGNEKLFF.

This clonotype has only a few counts. One end of the junction is discordant with germline, which a read error may explain. J is TRBJ1-1 and V is TRBV7-3; a weak D match, TRBD1 (5 bases). CDR3 length: 16 residues. Germline lookup yields CDR1 SGHTA and CDR2 FQGTGA. CDR3 coding DNA: TGTGCCAGCAGCTTTACGGGGGGACGGATGAACACTAAAGCTTTCTTT. This codes for CASSFTGGRMNTKAFF. Using reference TRBV7-3 and TRBJ1-1 for the parts outside the CDR3, the full variable domain is GAGVSQTPSNKVTEKGKYVELRCDPISGHTALYWYRQSLGQGPEFLIYFQGTGAADDSGLPNDRFFAVRPEGSVSTLKIQRTERGDSAVYLCASSFTGGRMNTKAFFGQGTRLTVV.

This clonotype was observed a few times. The chain couples TRBV11-1 to TRBJ2-1; 7 bases line up with TRBD2. With V trimmed by 5 bases and J by 7 bases, 11 bases remained unmatched. The CDR3 sequence is 15 residues long. The germline CDR1 and CDR2 sequences are SGHAT and FQDESV (reference sequence). CDR3 region: CASSLGLGPRNEQFF. The CDR3 DNA follows: TGTGCCAGCAGCCTTGGACTAGGCCCCCGGAATGAGCAGTTCTTC.

The table lists this clonotype with a few counts. At one of its ends the junction is not consistent with the germline gene, which may arise from a read error. The gene calls are TRBV6-2 or TRBV6-3 and TRBJ2-5; 8 bases agree with TRBD1. Germline assignment: CDR1 MNHEY and CDR2 SVGEGT. The CDR3 consists of 16 residues. The CDR3 DNA reads TGTGCCAGCAGTCTTAACCTGGGACAGGTCTCCTACGAGCAGTGCTTC. As protein: CASSLNLGQVSYEQCF.

This rearrangement joins TRBV7-2 to TRBJ2-5; 8 bases are a match to TRBD2. V shed 5 bases and J 5 bases; nucleotides not matched to a gene: 10. CDR1 and CDR2 from the germline V gene are SGHTA and FQGNSA. The CDR3 is 15 residues long. CDR3 coding DNA: TGTGCCAGCAGCCCGAGCGGGGGCGTTTGGGAGACCCAGTACTTC. Its protein product is CASSPSGGVWETQYF.

At least ten counts were recorded for this clonotype. V and J are TRBV4-1 and TRBJ1-2; the match to TRBD1 covers 7 bases. CDR1 and CDR2 from the germline V gene are MGHRA and YSYEKL. Trimming took 3 bases from V and 4 from J; bases not matched to a gene: 8. The CDR3 consists of 15 residues. The DNA for the CDR3 is TGCGCCAGCAGCCAGGAGAGACAGGGTATCTATGGCTACACCTTC. It translates to CASSQERQGIYGYTF.

The V gene is TRBV6-5, the J gene TRBJ2-5, with TRBD1 identical over 7 bases. Germline values: CDR1 MNHEY, CDR2 SVGAGI. V was clipped by 10 bases and J by 0 bases; unmatched bases: 5. The CDR3 is made up of 13 amino acids. CDR3 amino acids: CATGTENQETQYF. Written as DNA, the CDR3 is TGTGCCACCGGGACAGAAAACCAAGAGACCCAGTACTTC.

This chain uses TRBV5-1 with TRBJ1-4; no firm D call. The V and J ends lost 0 bases and 5 bases respectively, with 11 bases between them. The length of the CDR3 is 15 residues. The germline gives CDR1 SGHRS, CDR2 YFSETQ. The CDR3 loop is CASSLVPAQNEKLFF. CDR3 sequence (DNA): TGCGCCAGCAGCTTGGTACCAGCTCAAAATGAAAAACTGTTTTTT.

The gene calls are TRBV18 and TRBJ2-4; maybe TRBD1 (6 bases). Trimming stripped 3 bases from V and 8 bases from J, with 14 bases between. This CDR3 comprises 14 residues. Germline CDR1 KGHSH, CDR2 LQKENI. CDR3 nucleotide sequence: TGTGCCAGCTCACCTCGAACAGGGTTCCACATTCAGTACTTC. Residues: CASSPRTGFHIQYF.

This clonotype was picked up a small number of times. This rearrangement joins TRBV7-9 to TRBJ2-2; no definite D call. The germline V and J ends were trimmed by 5 bases and 5 bases, with 9 bases remaining between them. The CDR3 contains 13 residues. The germline CDR1 and CDR2 sequences are SEHNR and FQNEAQ (reference sequence). The CDR3 DNA is TGTGCCAGCAGCGACTCGTGGACCGGGGAGCTGTTTTTT. It specifies CASSDSWTGELFF.

The chain combines TRBV9 with TRBJ1-4; D is possibly TRBD1 (5 bases). With 0 bases removed from V and 3 bases from J, the gap between germline ends came to 12 bases. CDR1 is SGDLS, CDR2 YYNGEE, per germline. The CDR3 runs 16 residues. The CDR3 DNA reads TGTGCCAGCAGCGTAGGAATCAGGGAACCTAATGAAAAACTGTTTTTT. Translating gives CASSVGIREPNEKLFF.